This TCR beta chain comes out of a study of cytomegalovirus exposure and HLA in healthy donors. Study-wide findings and caveats: Indistinguishability led to the exclusion of some V segments, TRBV6-2 and TRBV6-3 included.

The CDR3 extends over 14 amino acids. CDR1 is SGDLS and CDR2 is YYNGEE in the germline V gene. After removal of 2 bases from V and 2 bases from J, the junction contained 1 base not matched to a gene. Note on this clone: Its antigen is currently unknown.

The study ran its PCR with 60 Vbeta and 13 Jbeta primers. Some clones are missing from TCRdb's copy, which holds only in-frame ones; the method was immunoSEQ multiplex PCR. Of some 200,000 clones in the sample, around 78% were seen once. J is TRBJ2-7 and V is TRBV9, with 10 bases lining up with TRBD2. The sequenced material came from PBMCs. The receptor comes from a woman aged 30 to 39 in good health and CMV-seropositive. This chain's CDR3 is CASSVTSGAYEQYF. In DNA, the CDR3 is TGTGCCAGCAGCGTCACTAGCGGGGCCTACGAGCAGTACTTC.